These 5 T cell receptor beta chains were all obtained from the same sample, sequenced in a study of identical twins. Via MiXCR, TCRdb re-called the 5' RACE reads, giving one row per CDR3 protein. The sample shows some 690,000 distinct CDR3 sequences, 21% of them seen only once. These data were also filed under a second study, of T cells expressing NK-cell markers.

Sequencing input: PBMCs. The receptor set was obtained from a woman aged 18-35 years in good health.

Regarding this clonotype: The junction does not match germline at one end; this may be a read error. The V call is TRBV5-1, the J call TRBJ2-7; D call uncertain. From germline, CDR1 is SGHRS and CDR2 YFSETQ. The length of the CDR3 is 15 residues. CDR3 coding DNA: TGCGCCAGCAGCTTGGACACAAGTACGTACTACGAGCTGTACTTC. As protein: CASSLDTSTYYELYF.

This clonotype has just a few counts. This chain links TRBV20-1 with TRBJ1-5; weak D call: TRBD1 (6 bases). CDR3 length equals 12 residues. Trimming shortened V by 1 base and J by 8 bases, and 9 bases separated the two germline ends. Germline V gives CDR1 DFQATT, CDR2 SNEGSKA (reference sequence). The CDR3 here is CSARAGVEPQHF. As DNA, the CDR3 is TGCAGTGCTAGAGCAGGGGTCGAGCCCCAGCATTTT.

In nucleotides, the CDR3 is TGTGCCAGTAAGGGGACAGAACGGGGATCACCCCTCCACTTT. Protein product: CASKGTERGSPLHF. The chain uses TRBV19 and TRBJ1-6, with TRBD1 identical over 7 bases. Germline trimming cut 7 bases from V and 10 bases from J; bases unmatched to any gene: 10. CDR1 and CDR2 (germline): LNHDA, SQIVND (reference sequence). The CDR3 extends over 14 amino acids.

V gene TRBV5-1 combines with J gene TRBJ2-7; 7 nucleotides line up with TRBD1. The J segment lost 0 bases and the V segment lost 4 bases, leaving 7 bases of the junction unmatched. This CDR3 contains 15 residues. In germline, CDR1 is SGHRS, CDR2 YFSETQ. DNA of the CDR3: TGCGCCAGCAGCGCGGACAGGACCTTCTCCTACGAGCAGTACTTC. This gives the protein CASSADRTFSYEQYF.

The chain employs TRBV20-1 and TRBJ2-3; 8 bases are shared with TRBD2. The germline V gene has CDR1 DFQATT and CDR2 SNEGSKA (reference sequence). This CDR3 has 16 amino acids. J gave up 3 bases and V 1 base, and 9 bases lay outside the gene matches. DNA for the CDR3: TGCAGTGCTAGAGCCGGGAGGGCTAGGTGGACAGATACGCAGTATTTT. Its protein is CSARAGRARWTDTQYF.